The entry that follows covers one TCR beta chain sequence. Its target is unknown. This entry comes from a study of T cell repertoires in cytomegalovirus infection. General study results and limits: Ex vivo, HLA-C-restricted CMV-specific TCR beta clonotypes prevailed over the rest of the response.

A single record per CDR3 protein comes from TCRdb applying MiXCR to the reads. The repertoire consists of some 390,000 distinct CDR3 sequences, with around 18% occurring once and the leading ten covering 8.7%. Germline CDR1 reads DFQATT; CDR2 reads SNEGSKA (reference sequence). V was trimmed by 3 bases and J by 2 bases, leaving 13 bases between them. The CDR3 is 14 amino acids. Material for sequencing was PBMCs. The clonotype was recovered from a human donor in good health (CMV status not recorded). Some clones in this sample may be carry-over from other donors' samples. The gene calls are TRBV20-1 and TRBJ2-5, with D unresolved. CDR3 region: CSASLLAAQETQYF. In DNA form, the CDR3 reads TGCAGTGCTAGCCTCTTGGCGGCACAAGAGACCCAGTACTTC.